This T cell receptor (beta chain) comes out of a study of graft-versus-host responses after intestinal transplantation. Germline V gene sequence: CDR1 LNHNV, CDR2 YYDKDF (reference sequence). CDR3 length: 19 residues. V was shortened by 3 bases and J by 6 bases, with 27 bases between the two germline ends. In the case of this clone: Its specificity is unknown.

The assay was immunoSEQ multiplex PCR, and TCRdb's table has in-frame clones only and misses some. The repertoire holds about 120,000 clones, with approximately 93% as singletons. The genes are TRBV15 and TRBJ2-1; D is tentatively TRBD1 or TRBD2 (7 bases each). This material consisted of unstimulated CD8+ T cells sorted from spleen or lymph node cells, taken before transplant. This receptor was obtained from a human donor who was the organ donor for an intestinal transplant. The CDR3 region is CATSSFGRDRGSGGNEQFF. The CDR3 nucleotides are TGTGCCACCAGCAGCTTTGGACGGGACAGAGGATCGGGGGGCAATGAGCAGTTCTTC. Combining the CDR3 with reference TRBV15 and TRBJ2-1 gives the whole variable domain DAMVIQNPRYQVTQFGKPVTLSCSQTLNHNVMYWYQQKSSQAPKLLFHYYDKDFNNEADTPDNFQSRRPNTSFCFLDIRSPGLGDTAMYLCATSSFGRDRGSGGNEQFFGPGTRLTVL.